A single sample is the source of the 2 T cell receptor beta chains below, sequenced in a study of blood T cell repertoires in COVID-19. Using immunoSEQ multiplex PCR, the repertoire was profiled, and TCRdb retains in-frame clones only, with some absent. The sample includes more than 250,000 clones, roughly 87% of them seen just once. Sample: peripheral blood. All receptors come from a man aged 45-60 years with active or convalescent COVID-19.

V and J are TRBV24-1 and TRBJ1-1; D unresolved. Germline lookup yields CDR1 KGHDR and CDR2 SFDVKD. The CDR3 loop spans 14 amino acids. The V and J ends lost 3 bases and 4 bases respectively, with 11 bases between them. As DNA, the CDR3 is TGTGCCACCAGTGATCCCGGGAAAGCCACTGAAGCTTTCTTT. Its translation: CATSDPGKATEAFF.

The chain uses TRBV19 and TRBJ1-2, with TRBD1 matching over 9 bases. J was trimmed by 2 bases and V by 9 bases; bases with no gene match: 4. CDR1 LNHDA and CDR2 SQIVND come from the germline V gene (reference sequence). This CDR3 is 13 amino acids long. CDR3 DNA sequence: TGTGCCAGCAAACAGGGGGCGAACTATGGCTACACCTTC. It translates to CASKQGANYGYTF.